Detailed here is one T cell receptor beta chain. This clone was seen a handful of times. Its antigen has not been determined. Qualities for individual bases were not recorded, and no much larger clone is one base off. Other nucleotide sequences in the sample specify the same CDR3. The V and J ends are trimmed by 0 bases and 4 bases, leaving 4 bases between them. CDR1 is given as SGHRS and CDR2 as YFSETQ, both from the germline V gene. Including the terminal cysteine and phenylalanine, the CDR3 comprises 13 residues. Only the CDR3 DNA stays, 39 bases, in frame from base 1. The donors were healthy, HIV-negative adults with no recently reported acute infections or vaccinations. Every donor was a Caucasian adult residing in Nashville, Tennessee, USA. For unsorted samples, approximately 84 million PBMCs were counted, and genomic DNA was extracted using the QIAamp DNA Blood Mini kit. After blood collection by leukapheresis, PBMCs were isolated using Ficoll-Histopaque density gradient centrifugation and then cryopreserved in the vapor phase of liquid nitrogen.

This sample was included in a study of shared clonotypes between healthy human individuals (TCRdb year 2020). In the study overall: A couple of women and three men aged 18 to 49 years were included in the cohort. The study deeply sequenced blood TCR repertoires of about 5 healthy adults to estimate repertoire size and the extent of clonotype sharing between individuals. Different laboratories and diverse techniques were used to prepare libraries and sequence TCR repertoires, to increase sequencing depth and limit assay-specific biases. Between about 0.85 and 10 billion PBMCs per donor were obtained by leukapheresis. The paper as a whole reports these results and caveats: Pairwise subsampling led to the expectation that sequencing depth would affect the degree of clonotype sharing among donors. The genetic and exposure-history diversity represented was limited by the small number of donors. Sampling was restricted to blood, and TCR repertoires in tissue are likely to differ from TCR repertoires in blood.

Using the deep immunoSEQ assay, multiplex PCR amplified TCR CDR3 regions from genomic DNA. Extracted genomic DNA from each cell subset was spread evenly across all wells of several immunoSEQ 96-well plates, with each plate serving as a replicate. For unsorted PBMC, around 300 ng of genomic DNA, equivalent to about 30,000 T cell genomes, went into each replicate PCR. Ten immunoSEQ deep assay plates were used to sequence the unsorted PBMC genomic DNA. Purified libraries were measured with a Qubit 3.0 fluorometer, size-checked on a Bioanalyzer 2100, and measured again with the KAPA Library Quantification kit. Each immunoSEQ 96-well plate was sequenced on its own single-read 150-cycle Illumina NextSeq 550 flow cell. On the authors' methods: Because only junctional sequences without quality scores were contained in the immunoSEQ output, filtering matching that applied to full-length reads could not be performed. Sequences were annotated with PyIR, a Python wrapper for IgBLAST v1.9, and V/J genes and CDR3 were assigned using IMGT germline references. Reads were filtered out if the reads had weak V/J assignments (E-value above 1e-6), no CDR3, stop codons, out-of-frame junctions, or ambiguous translated residues. A V3J clonotype was defined by an identical inferred V gene, J gene, and CDR3 amino acid sequence. The percentage overlap between two repertoires was calculated by dividing the number of shared unique clonotypes by the size of the smaller repertoire. Three approaches were used to assess repertoire richness: RTK rarefaction, the Chao1 estimator, and Recon v2.1 estimates of unobserved clonotypes. The clones in this table, taken by TCRdb from immuneACCESS, are in-frame only. Not every clone is retained; where verified, under half of the shortfall comes from an unresolved V gene, and the cause of the rest is unknown. V and J calls and clone size are copied from that table; D and trimming were computed from the DNA. This sample is represented by about 450,000 clones; 79% of them were singletons. The ten largest clones take up roughly 12% of the sample.

The sequenced sample consisted of PBMCs. This clonotype was sampled from a woman between 40 and 55 years old in good health. Some clones in this sample may be carry-over from other donors' samples. The sequence joins TRBV5-1 to TRBJ2-2; too little of a D gene remains to name it. The CDR3 protein is CASSLDITGELFF. The DNA sequence is given as TGCGCCAGCAGCTTGGACATCACCGGGGAGCTGTTTTTT. With all but the CDR3 taken from the reference TRBV5-1 and TRBJ2-2 genes, the full variable domain is: KAGVTQTPRYLIKTRGQQVTLSCSPISGHRSVSWYQQTPGQGLQFLFEYFSETQRNKGNFPGRFSGRQFSNSRSEMNVSTLELGDSALYLCASSLDITGELFFGEGSRLTVL.